One sample yielded the 17 T cell receptor beta chains listed below, sequenced in a study of CD8+ T cells in alopecia areata. cDNA reverse transcribed from extracted RNA served as the sequencing template. Using immunoSEQ multiplex PCR, the repertoire was profiled, and TCRdb retains in-frame clones only, with some absent. Of more than 9,500 clones listed, around three fifths are singletons. Specimens obtained from alopecia areata patients comprised lesional scalp punch biopsies and peripheral blood. Input material: skin. The source is a human donor with alopecia areata.

This chain uses TRBV7-9 with TRBJ2-3; D gene unclear. The CDR3 is 13 residues long. Deletions cut 4 bases from V and 4 bases from J, with 9 bases between. Per germline, CDR1 SEHNR and CDR2 FQNEAQ (reference sequence). This CDR3 reads CASSSLLSDTQYF. CDR3 DNA sequence: TGTGCCAGCAGCTCTTTGCTCTCAGATACGCAGTATTTT.

This chain joins TRBV28 and TRBJ2-3; D unresolved. Germline-derived CDR1 and CDR2 are MDHEN and SYDVKM. The CDR3 is made up of 16 amino acids. The germline V and J ends were trimmed by 6 bases and 2 bases, with 18 bases remaining between them. CDR3 sequence reads: CASSPTRPLNTDTQYF. The CDR3, as DNA: TGTGCCAGCAGCCCTACTCGTCCTCTTAACACAGATACGCAGTATTTT.

The chain has TRBV29-1 and TRBJ1-2, with D possibly being TRBD1 (5 bases). CDR1 is SQVTM and CDR2 is ANQGSEA in the germline V gene. The CDR3 is 12 amino acids. V lost 3 bases, J lost 4 bases, and 9 bases lay in between. The CDR3 loop is CSVEETVYGYTF. The CDR3, as DNA: TGCAGCGTTGAGGAGACAGTCTATGGCTACACCTTC.

The J gene is TRBJ2-2, the V gene TRBV4-1; no clear D. The germline V and J ends were trimmed by 1 base and 1 base, with 10 bases remaining between them. This CDR3 region has 16 residues. The germline V gene has CDR1 MGHRA and CDR2 YSYEKL. DNA of the CDR3: TGCGCCAGCAGCCAAGTAGCAGTTATGAACACCGGGGAGCTGTTTTTT. This sequence encodes CASSQVAVMNTGELFF.

This chain connects TRBV28 to TRBJ2-6, with D hard to call. The CDR3 spans 15 residues. V lost 6 bases and J lost 5, with 14 bases in between. Looked up from germline, CDR1 is MDHEN and CDR2 is SYDVKM. The DNA of the CDR3 is TGTGCCAGCAGCCCGGCTGGCGGACGGGCCAACGTCCTGACTTTC. Amino acid sequence: CASSPAGGRANVLTF.

The chain recombines TRBV18 with TRBJ1-1, with D possibly being TRBD1 (6 bases). From germline, CDR1 is KGHSH and CDR2 LQKENI. V shed 6 bases and J shed 1 base, with 9 bases lying between them. The CDR3 has 13 amino acids. The CDR3 DNA follows: TGTGCCAGCTCCGGGGGGGCGAACACTGAAGCTTTCTTT. This encodes CASSGGANTEAFF. The full variable domain, with the rest looked up from reference TRBV18 and TRBJ1-1, is NAGVMQNPRHLVRRRGQEARLRCSPMKGHSHVYWYRQLPEEGLKFMVYLQKENIIDESGMPKERFSAEFPKEGPSILRIQQVVRGDSAAYFCASSGGANTEAFFGQGTRLTVV.

This chain links TRBV5-4 with TRBJ2-1; TRBD2 aligns across 7 bases. CDR3 length: 16 amino acids. Trimming removed 10 bases from V and 5 bases from J; junction bases left unmatched: 18. The germline V gene encodes CDR1 SGHNT and CDR2 YYREEE (reference sequence). The CDR3 spells CAVRPGGPSGDNEQFF. The CDR3 DNA sequence: TGTGCCGTCAGGCCCGGCGGGCCTAGCGGTGACAATGAGCAGTTCTTC.

The genes are TRBV9 and TRBJ2-7; 10 bases align to TRBD1. V dropped 3 bases and J dropped 4; count of bases not matched to a gene: 4. The CDR3 runs 14 residues. From germline, CDR1 is SGDLS and CDR2 YYNGEE. The CDR3 DNA reads as TGTGCCAGCAGCGGCTCGGGACAGGGGTACGAGCAGTACTTC. As protein: CASSGSGQGYEQYF.

The chain combines TRBV7-2 with TRBJ2-5, with D possibly matching TRBD2 (5 bases). Germline-derived CDR1 and CDR2 are SGHTA and FQGNSA. Trimming shortened V by 5 bases and J by 2 bases, and 15 bases separated the two germline ends. This CDR3 is 15 amino acids long. Here the CDR3 DNA reads TGTGCCAGCAGCCCCGGACTGGGAATACAAGAGACCCAGTACTTC. It encodes CASSPGLGIQETQYF.

This clone was counted between two and nine times. The chain employs TRBV2 and TRBJ2-7, with TRBD1 identical over 11 bases. Unmatched junction bases numbered 12, after V lost 6 bases and J lost 8 bases. Germline V CDR1 and CDR2: SNHLY, FYNNEI. The CDR3 runs to 15 residues. The CDR3 DNA reads as TGTGCCAGCAGATATGCCGTTGGACAGGGGGCAAAGCAGTACTTC. This gives the protein CASRYAVGQGAKQYF.

The chain joins TRBV27 to TRBJ2-5; D is tentatively TRBD1 or TRBD2 (5 bases each). CDR3 length: 11 amino acids. Per germline, CDR1 MNHEY and CDR2 SMNVEV (reference sequence). Trimming pared 8 bases from V and 1 base from J, leaving 5 bases between. CDR3 sequence (DNA): TGTGCCAGCGGGACCCAAGAGACCCAGTACTTC. This sequence encodes CASGTQETQYF.

This clone was counted only a few times. The chain recombines TRBV6-5 with TRBJ1-5, with a tentative D call TRBD1 (6 bases). Germline-derived CDR1 and CDR2 are MNHEY and SVGAGI. The V gene lost 6 bases and the J gene lost 2 bases, with 11 bases spanning the gap. This CDR3 contains 14 residues. The CDR3 region has the DNA TGTGCCAGCAGAAAGGGGGGGCGCAATCAGCCCCAGCATTTT. Encoded protein: CASRKGGRNQPQHF.

The rearrangement joins TRBV19 to TRBJ2-1; 7 nucleotides align to TRBD2. The CDR3 is made up of 15 amino acids. Germline V lookup: CDR1 LNHDA, CDR2 SQIVND (reference sequence). After removal of 7 bases from V and 3 bases from J, the junction contained 9 bases not matched to a gene. The CDR3: CASMGTSAVYNEQFF. CDR3 nucleotides: TGTGCCAGTATGGGAACTAGCGCCGTCTACAATGAGCAGTTCTTC.

This clone has only a few counts. The genes are TRBV29-1 and TRBJ2-3; the D gene is possibly TRBD1 (6 bases). The V and J ends lost 4 bases and 4 bases respectively, with 12 bases between them. The CDR3 is made up of 13 amino acids. CDR1 and CDR2 from the germline V gene are SQVTM and ANQGSEA. The CDR3 region has the DNA TGCAGCGTTGGAGGGGGAGTCGCAGATACGCAGTATTTT. This codes for CSVGGGVADTQYF.

This clone was counted between two and nine times. The rearrangement uses TRBV9 and TRBJ2-5, with unresolved D. CDR3 size: 15 residues. Between the trimmed V and J ends, which lost 0 bases and 5 bases, there was a span of 14 bases. Germline V gives CDR1 SGDLS, CDR2 YYNGEE. The CDR3 spells CASSVGSLPGETQYF. CDR3 bases: TGTGCCAGCAGCGTAGGGTCCCTCCCCGGGGAGACCCAGTACTTC.

This clone came up once. The chain carries TRBV10-2 and TRBJ2-1; 10 nucleotides align to TRBD1. This CDR3 has 14 residues. The V gene's germline CDR1 is WSHSY and CDR2 SAAADI. V lost 3 bases and J lost 6; bases outside the gene matches: 2. The CDR3, as DNA: TGCGCCAGCAGTGAAGGGACAGGGGTCAATGAGCAGTTCTTC. It is translated as CASSEGTGVNEQFF.

This clone was detected once. The chain combines TRBV2 with TRBJ2-1; a possible D gene is TRBD2 (6 bases). The germline V gene encodes CDR1 SNHLY and CDR2 FYNNEI. The length of the CDR3 is 12 residues. Trimming left V 6 bases short and J 7 bases short, with 10 bases between. CDR3: CASRGLQNEQFF. CDR3 sequence (DNA): TGTGCCAGCAGGGGACTGCAAAATGAGCAGTTCTTC.